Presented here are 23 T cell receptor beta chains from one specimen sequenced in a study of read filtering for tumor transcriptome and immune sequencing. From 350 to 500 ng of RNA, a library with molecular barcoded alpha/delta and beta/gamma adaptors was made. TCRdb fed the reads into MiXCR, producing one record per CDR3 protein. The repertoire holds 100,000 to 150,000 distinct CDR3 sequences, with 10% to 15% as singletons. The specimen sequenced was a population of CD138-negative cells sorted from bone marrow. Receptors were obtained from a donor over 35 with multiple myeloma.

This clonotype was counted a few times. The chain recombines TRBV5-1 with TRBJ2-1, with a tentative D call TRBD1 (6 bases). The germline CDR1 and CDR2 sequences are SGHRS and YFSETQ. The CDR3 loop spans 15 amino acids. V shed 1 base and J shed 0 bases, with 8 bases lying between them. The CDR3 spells CASSLKQGSYNEQFF. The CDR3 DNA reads TGCGCCAGCAGCTTGAAACAGGGCTCCTACAATGAGCAGTTCTTC.

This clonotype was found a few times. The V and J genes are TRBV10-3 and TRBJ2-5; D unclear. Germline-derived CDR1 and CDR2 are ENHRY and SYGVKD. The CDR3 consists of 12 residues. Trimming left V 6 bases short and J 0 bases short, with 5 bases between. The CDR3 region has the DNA TGTGCCATCAGATCAGACCAAGAGACCCAGTACTTC. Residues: CAIRSDQETQYF.

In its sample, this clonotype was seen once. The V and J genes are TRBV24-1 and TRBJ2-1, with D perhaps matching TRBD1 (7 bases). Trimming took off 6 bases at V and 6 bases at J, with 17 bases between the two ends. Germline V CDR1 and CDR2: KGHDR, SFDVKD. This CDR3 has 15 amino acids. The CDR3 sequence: CATSHSRGEGNEQFF. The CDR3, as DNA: TGTGCCACCAGTCACAGCAGGGGGGAAGGCAATGAGCAGTTCTTC.

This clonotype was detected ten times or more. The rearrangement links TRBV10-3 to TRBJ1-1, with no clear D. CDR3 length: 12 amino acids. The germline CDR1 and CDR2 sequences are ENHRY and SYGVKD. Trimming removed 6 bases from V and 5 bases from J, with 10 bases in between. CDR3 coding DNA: TGTGCCATCAGGGACCCACTAACTGAAGCTTTCTTT. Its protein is CAIRDPLTEAFF.

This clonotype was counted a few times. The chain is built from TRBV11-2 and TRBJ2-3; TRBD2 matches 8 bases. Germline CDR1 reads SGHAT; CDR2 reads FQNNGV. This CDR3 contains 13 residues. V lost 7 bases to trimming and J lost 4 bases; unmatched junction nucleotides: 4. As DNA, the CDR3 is TGTGCCAGCACATGGACTAGCTCAGATACGCAGTATTTT. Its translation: CASTWTSSDTQYF.

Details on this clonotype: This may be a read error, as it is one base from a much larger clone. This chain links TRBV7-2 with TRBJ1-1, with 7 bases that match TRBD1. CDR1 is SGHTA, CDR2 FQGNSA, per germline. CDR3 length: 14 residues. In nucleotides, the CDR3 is TGTGGCAGCAGCTCGGGACAGACGAACACTGAAGCTTTCTTT. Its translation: CGSSSGQTNTEAFF.

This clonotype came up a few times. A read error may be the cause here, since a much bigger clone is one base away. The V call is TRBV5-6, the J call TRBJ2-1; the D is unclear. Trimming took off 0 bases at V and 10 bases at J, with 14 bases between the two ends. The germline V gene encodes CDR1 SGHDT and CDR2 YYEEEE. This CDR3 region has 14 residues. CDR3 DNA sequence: TGTGCCAGCAGCTTGGTGCCTCCGTCTGGGGAGCAGTTCTTC. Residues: CASSLVPPSGEQFF. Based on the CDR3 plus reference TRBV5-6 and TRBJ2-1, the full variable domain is DAGVTQSPTHLIKTRGQQVTLRCSPKSGHDTVSWYQQALGQGPQFIFQYYEEEERQRGNFPDRFSGHQFPNYSSELNVNALLLGDSALYLCASSLVPPSGEQFFGPGTRLTVL.

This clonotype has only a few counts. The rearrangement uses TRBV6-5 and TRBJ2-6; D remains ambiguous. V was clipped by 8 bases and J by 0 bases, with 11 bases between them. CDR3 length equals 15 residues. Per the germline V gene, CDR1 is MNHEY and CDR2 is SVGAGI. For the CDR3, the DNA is TGTGCCAGCTGTTTTACGAGCTCTGGGGCCAACGTCCTGACTTTC. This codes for CASCFTSSGANVLTF.

CDR3 sequence reads: CASSLRDETQYF. In DNA, the CDR3 is TGTGCCAGCAGCTTAAGGGATGAGACCCAGTACTTC. The V call is TRBV7-6, the J call TRBJ2-5, with D hard to call. Trimming shortened V by 2 bases and J by 5 bases, and 6 bases separated the two germline ends. This CDR3 is 12 amino acids long. The germline gives CDR1 SGHVS, CDR2 FNYEAQ. Using reference TRBV7-6 and TRBJ2-5 for the parts outside the CDR3, the full variable domain is GAGVSQSPRYKVTKRGQDVALRCDPISGHVSLYWYRQALGQGPEFLTYFNYEAQQDKSGLPNDRFSAERPEGSISTLTIQRTEQRDSAMYRCASSLRDETQYFGPGTRLLVL.

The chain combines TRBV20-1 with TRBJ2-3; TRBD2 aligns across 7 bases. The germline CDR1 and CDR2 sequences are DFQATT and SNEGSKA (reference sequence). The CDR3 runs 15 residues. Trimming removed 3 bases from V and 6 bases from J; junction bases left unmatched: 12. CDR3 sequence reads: CSARDYRKAGDTQYF. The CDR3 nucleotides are TGCAGTGCTAGGGACTACCGGAAAGCGGGGGATACGCAGTATTTT.

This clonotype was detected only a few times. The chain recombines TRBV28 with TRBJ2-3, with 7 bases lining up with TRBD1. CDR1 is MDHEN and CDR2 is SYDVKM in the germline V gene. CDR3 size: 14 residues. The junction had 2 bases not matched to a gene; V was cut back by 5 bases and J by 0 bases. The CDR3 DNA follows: TGTGCCAGCAGTGCAGGGGGAAGCACAGATACGCAGTATTTT. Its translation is CASSAGGSTDTQYF.

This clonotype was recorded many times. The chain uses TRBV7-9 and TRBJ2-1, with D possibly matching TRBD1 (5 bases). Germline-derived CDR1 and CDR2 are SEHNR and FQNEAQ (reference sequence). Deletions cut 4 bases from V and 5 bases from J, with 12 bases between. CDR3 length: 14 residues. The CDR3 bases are TGTGCCAGCAGCTCCATACTGGACAACAATGAGCAGTTCTTC. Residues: CASSSILDNNEQFF.

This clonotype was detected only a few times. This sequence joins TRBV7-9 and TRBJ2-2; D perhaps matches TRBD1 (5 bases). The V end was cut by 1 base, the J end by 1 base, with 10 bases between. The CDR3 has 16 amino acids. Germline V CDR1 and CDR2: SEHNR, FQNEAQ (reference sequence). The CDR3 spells CASSLDHQGNTGELFF. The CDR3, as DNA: TGTGCCAGCAGCTTAGATCACCAGGGGAACACCGGGGAGCTGTTTTTT.

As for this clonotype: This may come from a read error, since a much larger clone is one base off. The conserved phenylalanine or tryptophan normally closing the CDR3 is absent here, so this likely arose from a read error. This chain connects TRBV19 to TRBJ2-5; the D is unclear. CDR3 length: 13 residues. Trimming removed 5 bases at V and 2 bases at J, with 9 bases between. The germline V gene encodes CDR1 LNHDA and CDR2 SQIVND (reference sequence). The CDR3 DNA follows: TGTGCCAGTAGTCGAACCTCTCAAGAGACCCAGTACCTC. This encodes CASSRTSQETQYL.

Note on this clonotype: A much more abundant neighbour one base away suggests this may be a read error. In DNA, the CDR3 is TGTGTCTGGAGTGTTGCGGGTGAGCAGTTCTTC. It is translated as CVWSVAGEQFF. The gene calls are TRBV30 and TRBJ2-1, with D perhaps matching TRBD2 (5 bases). CDR3 length: 11 amino acids. Germline V lookup: CDR1 GTSNPN, CDR2 SVGIG (reference sequence).

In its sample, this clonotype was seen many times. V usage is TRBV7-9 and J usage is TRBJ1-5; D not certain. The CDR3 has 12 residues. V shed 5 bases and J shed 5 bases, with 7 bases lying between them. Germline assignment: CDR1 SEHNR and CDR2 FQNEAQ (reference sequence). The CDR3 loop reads CASSPSDQPQHF. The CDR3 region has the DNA TGTGCCAGCAGCCCGTCGGATCAGCCCCAGCATTTT.

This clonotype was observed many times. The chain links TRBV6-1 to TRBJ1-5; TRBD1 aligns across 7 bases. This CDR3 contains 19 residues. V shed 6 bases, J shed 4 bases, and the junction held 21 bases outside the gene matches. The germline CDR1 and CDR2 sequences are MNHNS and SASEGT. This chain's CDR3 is CASSPDVGRGRGNNQPQHF. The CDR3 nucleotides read TGTGCCAGCAGCCCAGACGTTGGGAGGGGGCGCGGGAATAATCAGCCCCAGCATTTT.

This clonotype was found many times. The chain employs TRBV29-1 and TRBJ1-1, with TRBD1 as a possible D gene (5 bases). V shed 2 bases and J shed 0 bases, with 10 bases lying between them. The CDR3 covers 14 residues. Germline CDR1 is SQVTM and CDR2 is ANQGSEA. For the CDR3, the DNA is TGCAGCGTTGAAATGGGGACCATGAACACTGAAGCTTTCTTT. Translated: CSVEMGTMNTEAFF.

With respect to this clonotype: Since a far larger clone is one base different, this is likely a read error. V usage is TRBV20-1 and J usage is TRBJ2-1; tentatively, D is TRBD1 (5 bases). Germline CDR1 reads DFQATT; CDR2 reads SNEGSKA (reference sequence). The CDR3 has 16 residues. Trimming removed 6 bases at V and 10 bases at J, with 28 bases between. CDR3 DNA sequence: TGCAGTGCGTTAGACGCAGGGCTGCCCATGGGGTACGAGCAGTTCTTC. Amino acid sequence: CSALDAGLPMGYEQFF.

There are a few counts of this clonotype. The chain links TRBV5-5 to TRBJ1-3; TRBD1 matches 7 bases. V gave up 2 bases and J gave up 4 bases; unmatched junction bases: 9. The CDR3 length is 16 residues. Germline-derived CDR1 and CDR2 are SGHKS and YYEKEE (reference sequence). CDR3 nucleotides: TGTGCCAGCAGCTTATTAGGAGGGGGCCAAGGAAACACCATATATTTT. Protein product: CASSLLGGGQGNTIYF. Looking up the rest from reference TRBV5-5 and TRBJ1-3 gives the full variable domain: DAGVTQSPTHLIKTRGQQVTLRCSPISGHKSVSWYQQVLGQGPQFIFQYYEKEERGRGNFPDRFSARQFPNYSSELNVNALLLGDSALYLCASSLLGGGQGNTIYFGEGSWLTVV.

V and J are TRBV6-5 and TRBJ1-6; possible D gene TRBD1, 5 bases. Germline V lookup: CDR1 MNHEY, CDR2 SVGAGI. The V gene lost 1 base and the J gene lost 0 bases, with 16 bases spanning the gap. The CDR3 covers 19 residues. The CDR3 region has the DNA TGTGCCAGCAGTTACTTGAATACTGGGGCCCGCTCCTATAATTCACCCCTCCACTTT. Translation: CASSYLNTGARSYNSPLHF.

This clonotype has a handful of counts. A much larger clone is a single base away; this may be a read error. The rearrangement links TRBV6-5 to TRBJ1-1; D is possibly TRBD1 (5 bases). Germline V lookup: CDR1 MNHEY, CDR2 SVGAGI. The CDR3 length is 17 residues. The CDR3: CASCYSHAGGANTEAFF. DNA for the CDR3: TGTGCCAGCTGTTACTCTCACGCGGGGGGTGCGAACACTGAAGCTTTCTTT.

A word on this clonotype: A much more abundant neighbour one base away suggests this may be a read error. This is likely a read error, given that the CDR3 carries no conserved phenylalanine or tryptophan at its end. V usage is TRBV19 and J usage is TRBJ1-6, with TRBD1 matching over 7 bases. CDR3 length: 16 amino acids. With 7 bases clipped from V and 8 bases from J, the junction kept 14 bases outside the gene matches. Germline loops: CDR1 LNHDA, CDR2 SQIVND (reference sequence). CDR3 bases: TGTGCCAGTACCCCTAGTCCGGGACAGAATCATTCACCCCTCCACTCT. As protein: CASTPSPGQNHSPLHS.